Sequencing of this T cell receptor (beta chain) was carried out in a study of blood T cell repertoires in COVID-19. Study as a whole: COVID-19 samples, acute and convalescent, were from the United States, Italy and Spain. T cells, B-cell-depleted T cells, or PBMCs provided the cDNA or gDNA that served as material.

In the study's own analysis: Researchers report that nucleated cell counts were estimated from reference gene primer amplification. Profiling relied on immunoSEQ multiplex PCR, and the TCRdb table lists in-frame clones only, not all of them. V and J calls and clone size follow that table, whereas D and trimming were derived from the DNA. The table records 15,000 to 20,000 clones, about four fifths of them present only once. This clonotype was sampled from a man aged 35-49 years with active or convalescent COVID-19. Sample: peripheral blood.

CDR3 sequence reads: CARTWGGRGGRNQPQHF. The CDR3 DNA reads as TGTGCCCGCACGTGGGGGGGGCGGGGCGGTAGAAATCAGCCCCAGCATTTT. This chain uses TRBV2 with TRBJ1-5, with TRBD1 as a possible D gene (6 bases). Germline V lookup: CDR1 SNHLY, CDR2 FYNNEI. The ends were cut back, 11 bases at V and 4 bases at J, with 27 bases in the middle. CDR3 length: 17 amino acids.